Listed below are T cell receptor beta chains from one sample, sequenced in a study of OX40 agonist ivuxolimab in advanced cancers. Assay used: immunoSEQ multiplex PCR; TCRdb lists only in-frame clones, some missing. Here the sample spans roughly 56,000 clones, about 88% being singletons. Material: CD4+ or CD8+ T cells sorted from blood, obtained in a trial of the OX40 agonist ivuxolimab. Receptors originate from an adult with an advanced solid tumor such as melanoma, head and neck, liver or kidney cancer. Both conserved end residues are part of each CDR3. D genes are given only for firm matches. Not all rows give a size; the values are once, few, many and, for expanded clones, a class.

d_gene	abundance	j_gene	v_gene	CDR3nt	CDR3aa
TRBD1	once	TRBJ2-7	TRBV27	TGTGCCAGCAGTCTGGGACAGAACTACGAGCAGTACTTC	CASSLGQNYEQYF
.	.	TRBJ1-1	TRBV5-1	TGCGCCAGCAGCATGGACGGGAACACTGAAGCTTTCTTT	CASSMDGNTEAFF
.	.	TRBJ2-1	TRBV28	TGTGCCAGCAGTTCGGGACTCCCCCCCGGCAATGAGCAGTTCTTC	CASSSGLPPGNEQFF
.	.	TRBJ2-5	TRBV25-1	TGTGCCAGCGGGGACTACAGGGTTGAAGAGACCCAGTACTTC	CASGDYRVEETQYF
TRBD1	.	TRBJ2-2	TRBV2	TGTGCCAGCAGTGCGGGACCCGGGACAGCGAACACCGGGGAGCTGTTTTTT	CASSAGPGTANTGELFF
TRBD1	.	TRBJ2-5	TRBV4-3	TGCGCCAGCAGCCGAGTATTATGGACAGGGGGCTTTGGGACCCAGTACTTC	CASSRVLWTGGFGTQYF
TRBD1	.	TRBJ2-7	TRBV6-5	TGTGCCAGCAGTTCTCCGGGACAGGGGATCTACGAGCAGTACTTC	CASSSPGQGIYEQYF
.	.	TRBJ2-5	TRBV28	TGTGCCAGCAGTTTAGATAGGGGGGACGTGGTAGGCCAAGAGACCCAGTACTTC	CASSLDRGDVVGQETQYF
.	.	TRBJ1-4	TRBV27	TGTGCCAGCAGTTTGAGGTTTTTGGAAAAACTGTTTTTT	CASSLRFLEKLFF
.	.	TRBJ2-1	TRBV15	TGTGCCACCAGCAGAGATGTCGGGGGTTCCCCTCGACATGAGCAGTTCTTC	CATSRDVGGSPRHEQFF
TRBD1	.	TRBJ2-7	TRBV18	TGTGCCAGCTCACCACTTACAGGGGCGACCTACGAGCAGTACTTC	CASSPLTGATYEQYF
.	.	TRBJ2-5	TRBV5-1	TGCGCCAGCAGATTTGGACAGCTACCCTTCCAAGAGACCCAGTACTTC	CASRFGQLPFQETQYF
.	.	TRBJ2-5	TRBV7-2	TGTGCCAGCAGCTTAGTCGGGGGTAGTGAGACCCAGTACTTC	CASSLVGGSETQYF
TRBD1	.	TRBJ2-7	TRBV9	TGTGCCAGCAGCGAGGGAGACAGGGACTACGAGCAGTACTTC	CASSEGDRDYEQYF
TRBD1	.	TRBJ1-1	TRBV19	TGTGCCAGTAATTGGGGAGGGGGCAACCCCAACACTGAAGCTTTCTTT	CASNWGGGNPNTEAFF
TRBD2	few	TRBJ2-3	TRBV7-3	TGTGCCAGCAGCCAAGGGACTAGTGGGGGCACAGATACGCAGTATTTT	CASSQGTSGGTDTQYF
.	.	TRBJ2-7	TRBV4-1	TGCGCCAGCAGCCAAATACCCTACGAGCAGTACTTC	CASSQIPYEQYF
TRBD2	.	TRBJ2-5	TRBV4-3	TGCGCCAGCAGCCAAGATGGGACTAGTAAGCCCCAGTACTTC	CASSQDGTSKPQYF
.	once	TRBJ1-2	TRBV19	TGTGCCAGTACCTATAGACAGTTCGACTATGGCTACACCTTC	CASTYRQFDYGYTF
TRBD2	.	TRBJ2-1	TRBV15	TGTGCCACCAATCCGGGACTAGCGGGGTATGAGCAGTTCTTC	CATNPGLAGYEQFF
TRBD2	few	TRBJ2-7	TRBV7-3	TGTGCCAGCAGCTTGGGACTAGCGGAGTACGAGCAGTACTTC	CASSLGLAEYEQYF
TRBD2	.	TRBJ2-3	TRBV4-1	TGCGCCAGCAGCCAACGACTAGCGGGAGTGGGGGTCGGCACAGATACGCAGTATTTT	CASSQRLAGVGVGTDTQYF
TRBD2	.	TRBJ2-1	TRBV2	TGTGCCAGCTCCATTTTTGCGGGAGCAACCTATGAGCAGTTCTTC	CASSIFAGATYEQFF
.	.	TRBJ1-1	TRBV4-1	TGCGCCAGCAGCCAAGATCGGCGGGGCTTGAACACTGAAGCTTTCTTT	CASSQDRRGLNTEAFF
TRBD1	.	TRBJ1-4	TRBV7-9	TGTGCCAGCAGCAATACAGGGGGTGGGGAAAAACTGTTTTTT	CASSNTGGGEKLFF
.	few	TRBJ2-5	TRBV6-5	TGTGCCAGCAGTCAAGGGAAAAGGGCGGAAGAGACCCAGTACTTC	CASSQGKRAEETQYF
.	.	TRBJ2-1	TRBV4-1	TGCGCCAGCAGCCAATTACTGGCGGGCCTATACAATGAGCAGTTCTTC	CASSQLLAGLYNEQFF
.	.	TRBJ2-1	TRBV19	TGTGCCAGTAGTGCTTTAGGGACTCCCAATGAGCAGTTCTTC	CASSALGTPNEQFF
.	.	TRBJ1-1	TRBV28	TGTGCCAGCAGTTTATCCTTCGCGGACACTGAAGCTTTCTTT	CASSLSFADTEAFF
.	once	TRBJ1-3	TRBV15	TGTGCCACCAGCGTAACGGAGGGAAACACCATATATTTT	CATSVTEGNTIYF
TRBD2	.	TRBJ2-1	TRBV10-2	TGCGCCAGCGGGGCCCAGCGGGAGATGAGCAATGAGCAGTTCTTC	CASGAQREMSNEQFF
TRBD1	.	TRBJ2-7	TRBV28	TGTGCCAGCAGTGACAGGGACCCCTACGAGCAGTACTTC	CASSDRDPYEQYF
TRBD2	few	TRBJ2-3	TRBV7-3	TGTGCCAGCAGCCACGGGACTAGCGGCACAGATACGCAGTATTTT	CASSHGTSGTDTQYF
.	.	TRBJ1-3	TRBV28	TGTGCCAGCAGTCTACAGGGACCATACACCATATATTTT	CASSLQGPYTIYF
TRBD1	.	TRBJ1-5	TRBV19	TGTGCCAGTAGCGGGACAGGCTATAGCAATCAGCCCCAGCATTTT	CASSGTGYSNQPQHF
TRBD1	.	TRBJ2-5	TRBV7-9	TGTGCCAGCAGCTCTACTCCGGGACAGGGGGCGAGAGAGACCCAGTACTTC	CASSSTPGQGARETQYF
.	.	TRBJ1-1	TRBV27	TGTGCCAGCAGTTTGGGGGGCCTGAACACTGAAGCTTTCTTT	CASSLGGLNTEAFF
TRBD2	.	TRBJ2-3	TRBV4-3	TGCGCCAGCAGCCAAGAGATACTAGCGGAGGTAATTCCGCAGTATTTT	CASSQEILAEVIPQYF
TRBD2	.	TRBJ2-1	TRBV5-6	TGTGCCAGCACAGGACTAGCGGGCGACAATGAGCAGTTCTTC	CASTGLAGDNEQFF
TRBD1	.	TRBJ1-2	TRBV9	TGTGCCAGCAGCGTAGGAGGGACAGGGGAAAGGGGCTATGGCTACACCTTC	CASSVGGTGERGYGYTF
.	.	TRBJ2-2	TRBV7-9	TGTGCCAGCAGCACGACCCGGGACAAGAACACCGGGGAGCTGTTTTTT	CASSTTRDKNTGELFF
.	.	TRBJ1-1	TRBV28	TGTGCCAGCAGTTTATGGCAACAGAACACTGAAGCTTTCTTT	CASSLWQQNTEAFF
TRBD1	.	TRBJ2-7	TRBV4-3	TGCGCCAGCAGCCTAGACAGGGGGCGATACTACGAGCAGTACTTC	CASSLDRGRYYEQYF
.	few	TRBJ2-7	TRBV9	TGTGCCAGCAGCGGGGGCGGGTTGGCCTACGAGCAGTACTTC	CASSGGGLAYEQYF
TRBD2	.	TRBJ2-1	TRBV4-3	TGCGCCAGCAGCCAAGATCCTAGCGGCTACAATGAGCAGTTCTTC	CASSQDPSGYNEQFF
TRBD2	.	TRBJ2-7	TRBV5-4	TGTGCCAGCAGCTTTGTGGGGAGGGAGAGGCCCTACGAGCAGTACTTC	CASSFVGRERPYEQYF
.	.	TRBJ1-3	TRBV4-1	TGCGCCAGCAGCCGGCCGGGGACGGACGGAAACACCATATATTTT	CASSRPGTDGNTIYF
.	.	TRBJ2-7	TRBV11-2	TGTGCCAGCAGCTTAAGTTTTAGGGGGACCGACGAGCAGTACTTC	CASSLSFRGTDEQYF
TRBD2	.	TRBJ2-7	TRBV5-1	TGCGCCAGCAGCGCCTCGGGACTAGCGGGAGTTCAGGGCTCCTACGAGCAGTACTTC	CASSASGLAGVQGSYEQYF
.	.	TRBJ2-1	TRBV29-1	TGCAGCGTCGAGGACAGCTACAATGAGCAGTTCTTC	CSVEDSYNEQFF
TRBD2	.	TRBJ2-7	TRBV5-6	TGTGCCAGCAGTACGGGGACTATCTACGAGCAGTACTTC	CASSTGTIYEQYF
.	.	TRBJ2-5	TRBV6-6	TGTGCCAGCAGTTACGAGCGGGCCGGGACCCAGTACTTC	CASSYERAGTQYF
.	.	TRBJ1-5	TRBV28	TGTGCCAGCAGTTTGGCGGGGTTTAGCAATCAGCCCCAGCATTTT	CASSLAGFSNQPQHF